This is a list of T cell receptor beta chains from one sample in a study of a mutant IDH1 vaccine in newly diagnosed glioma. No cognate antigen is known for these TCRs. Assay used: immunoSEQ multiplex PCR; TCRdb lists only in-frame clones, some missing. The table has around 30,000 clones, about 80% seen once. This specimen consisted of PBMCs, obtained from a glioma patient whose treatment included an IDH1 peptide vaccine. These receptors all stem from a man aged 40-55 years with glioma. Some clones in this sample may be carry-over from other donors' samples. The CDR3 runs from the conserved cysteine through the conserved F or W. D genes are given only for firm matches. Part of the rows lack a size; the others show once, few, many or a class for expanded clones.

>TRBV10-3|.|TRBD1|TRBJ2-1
CAITGGPRGDNEQFF
TGTGCCATTACAGGGGGCCCACGGGGAGACAATGAGCAGTTCTTC
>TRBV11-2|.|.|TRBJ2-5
CASSGWSFQETQYF
TGTGCCAGCAGCGGGTGGAGTTTTCAAGAGACCCAGTACTTC
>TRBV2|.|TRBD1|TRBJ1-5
CASSALTGTQHF
TGTGCCAGCAGTGCCCTGACAGGGACCCAGCATTTT
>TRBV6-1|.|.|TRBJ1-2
CASPRDSSNYGYTF
TGTGCCAGCCCGAGAGACAGCAGCAACTATGGCTACACCTTC
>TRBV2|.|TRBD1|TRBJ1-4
CASSTGGVTNEKLFF
TGTGCCAGCAGCACAGGGGGAGTAACTAATGAAAAACTGTTTTTT
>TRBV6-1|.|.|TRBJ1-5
CASMTADNQPQHF
TGTGCCAGCATGACAGCAGACAATCAGCCCCAGCATTTT
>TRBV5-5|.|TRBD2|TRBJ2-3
CASSLLRGASTDTQYF
TGTGCCAGCAGCTTGTTGCGGGGGGCAAGCACAGATACGCAGTATTTT
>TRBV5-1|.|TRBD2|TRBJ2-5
CASSLGTSGGAVETQYF
TGCGCCAGCAGCTTGGGGACTAGCGGGGGGGCGGTGGAGACCCAGTACTTC
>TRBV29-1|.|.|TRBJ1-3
CSARSYGGNTIYF
TGCAGCGCCAGAAGTTATGGTGGAAACACCATATATTTT
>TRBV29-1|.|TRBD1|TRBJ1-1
CSVGQRLNTEAFF
TGCAGCGTGGGACAGAGACTGAACACTGAAGCTTTCTTT
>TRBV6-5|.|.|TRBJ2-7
CASSYSSIYEQYF
TGTGCCAGCAGTTACTCTTCCATTTACGAGCAGTACTTC
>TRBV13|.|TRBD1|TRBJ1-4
CASSPKPQGAVEKLFF
TGTGCCAGCAGCCCAAAGCCCCAGGGGGCGGTTGAAAAACTGTTTTTT
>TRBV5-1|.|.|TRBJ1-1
CASSLVGILDPDTEAFF
TGCGCCAGCAGCTTGGTAGGAATTTTGGATCCGGACACTGAAGCTTTCTTT
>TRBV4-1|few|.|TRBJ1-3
CASSQDPRTGISGNTIYF
TGCGCCAGCAGCCAAGATCCGCGCACAGGTATCTCTGGAAACACCATATATTTT
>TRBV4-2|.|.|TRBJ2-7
CASSQDLGVGYEQYF
TGTGCCAGCAGCCAAGATTTGGGGGTTGGCTACGAGCAGTACTTC
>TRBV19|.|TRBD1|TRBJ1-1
CASSIQGAQTEAFF
TGTGCCAGTAGTATACAGGGGGCGCAAACTGAAGCTTTCTTT
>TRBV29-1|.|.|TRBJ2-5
CSVVRVGETQYF
TGCAGCGTTGTGAGGGTCGGGGAGACCCAGTACTTC
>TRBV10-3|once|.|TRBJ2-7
CAIRDYDLGEQYF
TGTGCCATCAGGGACTACGACCTAGGGGAGCAGTACTTC
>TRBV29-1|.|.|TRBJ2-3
CSVEDVVPDTQYF
TGCAGCGTTGAAGATGTGGTCCCAGATACGCAGTATTTT
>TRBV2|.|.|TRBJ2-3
CAGGGGLTDTQYF
TGTGCCGGAGGGGGGGGGCTGACAGATACGCAGTATTTT
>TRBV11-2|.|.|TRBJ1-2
CASSVNPGPNYGYTF
TGTGCCAGCAGCGTAAACCCGGGACCTAACTATGGCTACACCTTC
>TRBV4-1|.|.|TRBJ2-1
CASSQDPGQPYNEQFF
TGCGCCAGCAGCCAAGACCCGGGACAACCCTACAATGAGCAGTTCTTC
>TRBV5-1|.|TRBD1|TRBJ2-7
CASSVTRDSSYEQYF
TGCGCCAGCAGCGTCACCCGGGACAGTTCCTACGAGCAGTACTTC
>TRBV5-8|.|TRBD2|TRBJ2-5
CASSYGGETQYF
TGTGCCAGCAGCTACGGGGGGGAGACCCAGTACTTC